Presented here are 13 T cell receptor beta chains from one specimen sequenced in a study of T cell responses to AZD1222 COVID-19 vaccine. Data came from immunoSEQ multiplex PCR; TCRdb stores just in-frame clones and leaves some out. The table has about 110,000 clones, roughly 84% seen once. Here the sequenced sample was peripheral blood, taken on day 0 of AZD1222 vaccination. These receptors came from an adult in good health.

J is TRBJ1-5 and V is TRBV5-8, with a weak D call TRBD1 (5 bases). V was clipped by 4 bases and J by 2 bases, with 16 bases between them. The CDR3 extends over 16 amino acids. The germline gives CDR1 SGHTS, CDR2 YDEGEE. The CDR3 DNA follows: TGTGCCAGCAGCCTTGGGGCGTTTGAGGGCAATCAGCCCCAGCATTTT. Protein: CASSLGAFEGNQPQHF.

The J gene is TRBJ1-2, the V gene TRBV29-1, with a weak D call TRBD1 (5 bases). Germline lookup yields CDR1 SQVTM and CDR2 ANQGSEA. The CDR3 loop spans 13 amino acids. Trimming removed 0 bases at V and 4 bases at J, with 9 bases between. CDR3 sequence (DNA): TGCAGCGTTGAAGATCAGGGTACCTATGGCTACACCTTC. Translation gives CSVEDQGTYGYTF.

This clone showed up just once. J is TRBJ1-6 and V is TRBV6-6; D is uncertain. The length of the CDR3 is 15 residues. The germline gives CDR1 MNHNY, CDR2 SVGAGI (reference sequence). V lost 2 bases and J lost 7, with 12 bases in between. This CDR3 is CASSYVEPRNSPLHF. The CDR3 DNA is TGTGCCAGCAGTTACGTGGAGCCCAGGAATTCACCCCTCCACTTT.

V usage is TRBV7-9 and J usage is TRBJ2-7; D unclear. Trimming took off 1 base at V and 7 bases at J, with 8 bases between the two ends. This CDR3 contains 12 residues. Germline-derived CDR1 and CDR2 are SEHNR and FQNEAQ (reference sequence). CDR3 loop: CASSLGRAEQYF. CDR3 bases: TGTGCCAGCAGCTTAGGACGGGCAGAGCAGTACTTC.

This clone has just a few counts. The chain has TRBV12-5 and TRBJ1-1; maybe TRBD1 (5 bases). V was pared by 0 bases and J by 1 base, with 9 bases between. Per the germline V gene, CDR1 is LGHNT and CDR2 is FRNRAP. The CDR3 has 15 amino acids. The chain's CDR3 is CASGLVLTGNTEAFF. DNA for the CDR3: TGTGCTAGTGGTTTGGTACTAACAGGGAACACTGAAGCTTTCTTT.

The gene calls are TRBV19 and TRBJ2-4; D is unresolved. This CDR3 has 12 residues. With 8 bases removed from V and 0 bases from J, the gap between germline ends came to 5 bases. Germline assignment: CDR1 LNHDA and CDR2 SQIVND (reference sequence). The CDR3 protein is CASSEAKNIQYF. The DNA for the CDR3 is TGTGCCAGTTCAGAAGCCAAAAACATTCAGTACTTC. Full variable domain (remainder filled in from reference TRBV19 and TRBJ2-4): DGGITQSPKYLFRKEGQNVTLSCEQNLNHDAMYWYRQDPGQGLRLIYYSQIVNDFQKGDIAEGYSVSREKKESFPLTVTSAQKNPTAFYLCASSEAKNIQYFGAGTRLSVL.

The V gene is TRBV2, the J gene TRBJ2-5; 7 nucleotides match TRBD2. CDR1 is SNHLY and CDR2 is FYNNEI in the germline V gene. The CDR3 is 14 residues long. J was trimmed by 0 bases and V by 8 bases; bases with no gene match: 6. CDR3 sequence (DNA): TGTGCCAGCCTTAGGGAGGGCAACCAAGAGACCCAGTACTTC. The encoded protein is CASLREGNQETQYF.

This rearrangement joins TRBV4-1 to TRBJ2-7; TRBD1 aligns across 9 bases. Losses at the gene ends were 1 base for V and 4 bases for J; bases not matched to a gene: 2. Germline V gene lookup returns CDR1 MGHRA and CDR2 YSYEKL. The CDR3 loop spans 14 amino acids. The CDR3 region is CASSQVTGGYEQYF. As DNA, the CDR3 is TGCGCCAGCAGCCAAGTGACAGGGGGTTACGAGCAGTACTTC.

Written as DNA, the CDR3 is TGTGCCAGCAGCGTAGGCCCGAGCGGCTACACCTTC. Translated: CASSVGPSGYTF. This chain links TRBV9 with TRBJ1-2; D gene ambiguous. CDR3 length equals 12 residues. Germline V gene lookup returns CDR1 SGDLS and CDR2 YYNGEE. V was pared by 0 bases and J by 8 bases, with 8 bases between.

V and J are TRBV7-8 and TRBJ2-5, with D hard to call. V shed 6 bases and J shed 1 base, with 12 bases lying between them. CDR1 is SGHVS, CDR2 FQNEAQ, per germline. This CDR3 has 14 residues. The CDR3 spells CASRIFQSQETQYF. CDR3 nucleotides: TGTGCCAGCAGAATATTTCAGAGCCAAGAGACCCAGTACTTC.

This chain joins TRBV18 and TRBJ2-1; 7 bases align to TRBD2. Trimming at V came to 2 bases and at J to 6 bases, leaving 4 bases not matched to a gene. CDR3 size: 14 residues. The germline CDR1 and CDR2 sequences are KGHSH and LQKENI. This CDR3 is CASSPSREGNEQFF. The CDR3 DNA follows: TGTGCCAGCTCACCAAGTAGGGAGGGCAATGAGCAGTTCTTC.

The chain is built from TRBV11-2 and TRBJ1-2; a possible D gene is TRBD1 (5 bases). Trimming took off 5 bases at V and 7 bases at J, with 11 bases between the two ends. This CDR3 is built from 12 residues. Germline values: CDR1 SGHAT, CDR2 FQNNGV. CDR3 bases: TGTGCCAGCAGCCCTGGGACTTTTGGCTACACCTTC. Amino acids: CASSPGTFGYTF.

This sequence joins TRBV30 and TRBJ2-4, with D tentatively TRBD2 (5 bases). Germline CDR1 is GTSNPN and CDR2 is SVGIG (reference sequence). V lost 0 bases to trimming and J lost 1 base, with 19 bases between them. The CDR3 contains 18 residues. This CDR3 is CAWSVPQRGPRAKNIQYF. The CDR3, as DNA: TGTGCCTGGAGTGTACCCCAGCGAGGGCCCCGGGCCAAAAACATTCAGTACTTC. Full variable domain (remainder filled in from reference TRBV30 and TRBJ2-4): SQTIHQWPATLVQPVGSPLSLECTVEGTSNPNLYWYRQAAGRGLQLLFYSVGIGQISSEVPQNLSASRPQDRQFILSSKKLLLSDSGFYLCAWSVPQRGPRAKNIQYFGAGTRLSVL.